This T cell receptor (beta chain) was sequenced in a study of brain T cells in children with intractable seizures. Only in-frame clones appear in the TCRdb table, and some are missing; sequencing was by immunoSEQ multiplex PCR. The sample carries about 320,000 clones, roughly 93% recorded once. Regarding time point: blood from clinic visit 5 months post-surgery; TSC patient then seizure free. The sequenced cases were selected for having the highest brain T cell transcript signatures. Patients received at least one anti-epileptic drug before surgery. Sequenced material: peripheral blood, taken 4 to 6 months after surgery. The clonotype was recovered from a boy under two years old with tuberous sclerosis and intractable seizures.

The CDR3 nucleotides are TGTGCCACCAATCAAATAGGCCCAGATACGCAGTATTTT. Its protein is CATNQIGPDTQYF. This chain joins TRBV15 and TRBJ2-3; no reliable D call. Deletions cut 7 bases from V and 4 bases from J, with 12 bases between. The CDR3 extends over 13 amino acids. Germline V gene data show CDR1 as LNHNV and CDR2 as YYDKDF (reference sequence).